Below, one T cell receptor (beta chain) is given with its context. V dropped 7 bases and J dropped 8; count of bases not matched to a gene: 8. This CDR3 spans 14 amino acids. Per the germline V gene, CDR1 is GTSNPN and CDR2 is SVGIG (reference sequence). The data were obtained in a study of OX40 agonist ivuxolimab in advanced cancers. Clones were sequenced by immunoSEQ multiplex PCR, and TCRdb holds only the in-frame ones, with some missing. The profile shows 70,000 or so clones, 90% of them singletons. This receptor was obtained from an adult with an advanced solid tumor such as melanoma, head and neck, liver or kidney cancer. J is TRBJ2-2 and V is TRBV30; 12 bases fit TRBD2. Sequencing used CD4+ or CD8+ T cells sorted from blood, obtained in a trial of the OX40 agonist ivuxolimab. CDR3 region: CALTGTSGYGELFF. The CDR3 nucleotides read TGTGCCTTAACCGGGACTAGCGGGTATGGGGAGCTGTTTTTT.